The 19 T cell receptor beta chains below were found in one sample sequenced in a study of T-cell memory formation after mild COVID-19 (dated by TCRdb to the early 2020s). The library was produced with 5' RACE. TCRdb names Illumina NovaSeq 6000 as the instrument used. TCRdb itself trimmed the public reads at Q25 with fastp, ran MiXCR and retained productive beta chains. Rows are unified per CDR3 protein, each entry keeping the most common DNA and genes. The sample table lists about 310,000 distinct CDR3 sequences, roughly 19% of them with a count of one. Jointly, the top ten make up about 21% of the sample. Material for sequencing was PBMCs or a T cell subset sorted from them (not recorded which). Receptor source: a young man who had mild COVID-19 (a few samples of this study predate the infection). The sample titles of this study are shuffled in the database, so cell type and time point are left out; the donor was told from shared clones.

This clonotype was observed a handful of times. The CDR3 reads CASSPTQESVQYF. The CDR3 nucleotides are TGTGCCAGCAGCCCCACCCAAGAAAGCGTTCAGTACTTC. The genes are TRBV9 and TRBJ2-4; D remains unclear. Germline V gene sequence: CDR1 SGDLS, CDR2 YYNGEE. Trimming cost V 4 bases and J 11 bases, with 16 bases left between them. CDR3 length: 13 amino acids.

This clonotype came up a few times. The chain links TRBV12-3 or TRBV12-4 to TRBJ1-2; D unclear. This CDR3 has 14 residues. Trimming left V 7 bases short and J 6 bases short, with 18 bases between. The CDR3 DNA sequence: TGTGCCAGCACTTTCCCGGGAAAACTGGATGGCTACACCTTC. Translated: CASTFPGKLDGYTF.

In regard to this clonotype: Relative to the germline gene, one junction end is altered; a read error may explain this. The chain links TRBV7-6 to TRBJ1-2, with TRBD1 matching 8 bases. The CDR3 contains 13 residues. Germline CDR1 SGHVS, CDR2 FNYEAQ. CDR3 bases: TGTGCCAGCGGATTGGTCCCAGGGGGCGCAATTTACTTC. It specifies CASGLVPGGAIYF.

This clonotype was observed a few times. CDR3 loop: CSVEVGVPYEQYF. For the CDR3, the DNA is TGCAGCGTTGAGGTAGGGGTTCCCTACGAGCAGTACTTC. V and J are TRBV29-1 and TRBJ2-7; tentatively, D is TRBD1 (5 bases). The germline V gene encodes CDR1 SQVTM and CDR2 ANQGSEA. This CDR3 is 13 amino acids long. Trimming stripped 3 bases from V and 2 bases from J, with 11 bases between.

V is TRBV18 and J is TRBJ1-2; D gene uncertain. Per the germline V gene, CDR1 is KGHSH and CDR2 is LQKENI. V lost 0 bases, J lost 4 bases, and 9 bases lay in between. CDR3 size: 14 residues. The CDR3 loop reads CASSPPSDLYGYTF. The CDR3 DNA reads TGTGCCAGCTCACCACCGTCGGACCTCTATGGCTACACCTTC. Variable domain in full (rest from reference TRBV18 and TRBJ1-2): NAGVMQNPRHLVRRRGQEARLRCSPMKGHSHVYWYRQLPEEGLKFMVYLQKENIIDESGMPKERFSAEFPKEGPSILRIQQVVRGDSAAYFCASSPPSDLYGYTFGSGTRLTVV.

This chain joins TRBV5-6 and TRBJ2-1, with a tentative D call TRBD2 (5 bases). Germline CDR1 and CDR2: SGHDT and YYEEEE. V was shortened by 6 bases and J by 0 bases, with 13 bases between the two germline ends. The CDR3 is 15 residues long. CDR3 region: CASTRGISSYNEQFF. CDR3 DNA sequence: TGTGCCAGCACCCGAGGGATTAGCTCCTACAATGAGCAGTTCTTC.

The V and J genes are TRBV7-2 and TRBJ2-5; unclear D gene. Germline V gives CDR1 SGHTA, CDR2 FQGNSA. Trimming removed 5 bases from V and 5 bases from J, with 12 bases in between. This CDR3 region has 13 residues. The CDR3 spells CASSTSSFETQYF. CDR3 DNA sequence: TGTGCCAGCAGCACGTCCAGCTTTGAGACCCAGTACTTC.

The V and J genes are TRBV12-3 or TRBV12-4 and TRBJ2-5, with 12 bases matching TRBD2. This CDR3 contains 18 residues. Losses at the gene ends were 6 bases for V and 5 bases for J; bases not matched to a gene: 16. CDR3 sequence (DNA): TGTGCCAGCAGCCCCGCCCGACCGGGACTAGCGGGCGGGGAGACCCAGTACTTC. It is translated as CASSPARPGLAGGETQYF.

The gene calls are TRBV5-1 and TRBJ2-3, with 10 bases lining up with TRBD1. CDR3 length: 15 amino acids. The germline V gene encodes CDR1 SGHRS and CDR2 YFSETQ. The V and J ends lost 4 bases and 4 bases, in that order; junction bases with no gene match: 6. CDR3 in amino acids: CASSRRTGGSDTQYF. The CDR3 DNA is TGCGCCAGCAGCCGTAGGACAGGGGGTTCAGATACGCAGTATTTT.

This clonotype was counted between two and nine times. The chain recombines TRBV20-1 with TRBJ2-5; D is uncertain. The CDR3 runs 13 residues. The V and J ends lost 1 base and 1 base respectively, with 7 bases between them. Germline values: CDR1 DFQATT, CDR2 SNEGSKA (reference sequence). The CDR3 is CSARGRTQETQYF. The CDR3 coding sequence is TGCAGTGCTAGAGGCAGAACCCAAGAGACCCAGTACTTC.

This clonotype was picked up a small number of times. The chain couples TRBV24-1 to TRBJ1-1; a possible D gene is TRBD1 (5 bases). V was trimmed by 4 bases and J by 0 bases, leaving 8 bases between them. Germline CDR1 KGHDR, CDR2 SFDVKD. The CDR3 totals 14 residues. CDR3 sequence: CATSDGRVNTEAFF. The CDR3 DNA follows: TGTGCCACCAGTGACGGCAGGGTGAACACTGAAGCTTTCTTT.

The CDR3 DNA sequence: TGCGCCAGCAGCTGGCTCCCCGGGACAGGGGGATTCAATGAGCAGTTCTTC. The encoded protein is CASSWLPGTGGFNEQFF. V gene TRBV5-1 combines with J gene TRBJ2-1, with TRBD1 matching over 11 bases. Germline CDR1 SGHRS, CDR2 YFSETQ. The CDR3 sequence is 17 residues long. The junction had 11 bases not matched to a gene; V was cut back by 3 bases and J by 6 bases.

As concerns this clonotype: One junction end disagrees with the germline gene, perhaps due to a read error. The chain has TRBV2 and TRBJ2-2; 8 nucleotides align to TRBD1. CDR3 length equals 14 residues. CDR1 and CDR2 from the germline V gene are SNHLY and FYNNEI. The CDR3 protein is CASNRGTGFGVLFF. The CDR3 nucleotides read TGTGCCAGCAACCGAGGGACAGGATTTGGGGTGCTGTTTTTT.

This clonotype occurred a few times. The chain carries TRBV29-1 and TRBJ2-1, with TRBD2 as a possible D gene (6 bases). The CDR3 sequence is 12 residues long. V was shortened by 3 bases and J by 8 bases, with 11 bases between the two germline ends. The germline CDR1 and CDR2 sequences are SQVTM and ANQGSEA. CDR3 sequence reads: CSVDPGGDEQFF. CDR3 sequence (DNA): TGCAGCGTTGATCCCGGAGGGGATGAGCAGTTCTTC.

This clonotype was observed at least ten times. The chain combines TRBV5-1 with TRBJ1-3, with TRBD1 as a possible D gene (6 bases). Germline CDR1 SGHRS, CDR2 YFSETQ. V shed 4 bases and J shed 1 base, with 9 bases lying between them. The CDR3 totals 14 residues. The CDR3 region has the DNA TGCGCCAGCAGCCCCCAGGGGTCTGGAAACACCATATATTTT. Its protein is CASSPQGSGNTIYF.

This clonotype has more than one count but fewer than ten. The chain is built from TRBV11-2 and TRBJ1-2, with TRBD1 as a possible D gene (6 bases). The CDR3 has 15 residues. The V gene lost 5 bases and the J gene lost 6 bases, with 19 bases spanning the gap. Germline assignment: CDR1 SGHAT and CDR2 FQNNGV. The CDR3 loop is CASSPLGQRGHGYTF. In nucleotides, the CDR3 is TGTGCCAGCAGCCCGCTCGGACAGAGGGGCCATGGCTACACCTTC.

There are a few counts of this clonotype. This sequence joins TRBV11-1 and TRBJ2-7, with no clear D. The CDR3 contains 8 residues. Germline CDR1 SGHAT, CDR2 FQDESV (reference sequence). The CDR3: CASSGPSV. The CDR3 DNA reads TGTGCCAGCAGCGGCCCTTCCGTC.

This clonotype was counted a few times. CDR3 bases: TGTGCCAGCAGCCATTCGGGGGGGCCTGGTAATCAGTATTTT. Its translation: CASSHSGGPGNQYF. This chain joins TRBV4-2 and TRBJ2-3, with 8 bases lining up with TRBD2. V gave up 3 bases and J gave up 12 bases; unmatched junction bases: 11. Germline CDR1 LGHNA, CDR2 YNFKEQ. The CDR3 contains 14 residues.

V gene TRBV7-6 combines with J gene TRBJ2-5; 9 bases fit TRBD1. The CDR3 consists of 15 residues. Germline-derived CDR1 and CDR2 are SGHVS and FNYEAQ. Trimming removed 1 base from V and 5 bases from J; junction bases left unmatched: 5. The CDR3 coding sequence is TGTGCCAGCAGCTTAGGGACAGGGGAGTGGGAGACCCAGTACTTC. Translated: CASSLGTGEWETQYF.